This TCR beta chain is drawn from a study of T cells after yellow fever vaccination. Across the study: Some fractions had low cell numbers, and these were prepared with SMART-Seq v4 Ultra Low Input. Findings and caveats of the study: Once the booster was given, most primary-vaccination clones reappeared, at more than 95% for CD4 and over 85% for CD8. The secondary response was weaker but peaked faster, day 5 versus 15.

The trim removed 6 bases at V and 6 bases at J, leaving 8 bases unmatched. CDR3 length: 15 residues. Template switching by 5'RACE produced TCR cDNA, adding a universal primer site and UMIs. One entry per CDR3 protein results from TCRdb running MiXCR on the 5' RACE reads. The repertoire holds over 300,000 distinct CDR3 sequences, with around 4% as singletons. Of note for this clonotype: What it recognizes is unknown.

The chain employs TRBV12-3 or TRBV12-4 and TRBJ1-5, with 10 nucleotides matching TRBD1. This sample comprised PBMCs, obtained on the day of the yellow fever booster vaccination. This receptor was obtained from a man aged 18 to 30 who received the YFV17D yellow fever vaccine. CDR3 sequence: CASSRQGAWGQPQHF. The DNA of the CDR3 is TGTGCCAGCAGCCGACAGGGGGCGTGGGGTCAGCCCCAGCATTTT.